Listed here are 20 T cell receptor beta chains from one sample, sequenced in a study of T-cell memory formation after mild COVID-19. TCRdb analysed the 5' RACE reads with MiXCR anew, one entry per CDR3 protein. The sample consists of about 210,000 distinct CDR3 sequences, about 10% of them appearing once. Sequencing was performed on PBMCs or a T cell subset sorted from them (not recorded which). Receptors originate from a man between 18 and 29 years old who had mild COVID-19 (a few samples of this study predate the infection). Cell type and time point are not known.

In its sample, this clonotype was seen a few times. This chain uses TRBV11-2 with TRBJ1-3; 8 positions match TRBD1. The junction had 2 bases not matched to a gene; V was cut back by 2 bases and J by 2 bases. This CDR3 has 15 residues. CDR1 is SGHAT and CDR2 is FQNNGV in the germline V gene. The CDR3 spells CASSLTTGAGNTIYF. CDR3 bases: TGTGCCAGCAGCTTAACGACAGGGGCTGGAAACACCATATATTTT. Looking up the rest from reference TRBV11-2 and TRBJ1-3 gives the full variable domain: EAGVAQSPRYKIIEKRQSVAFWCNPISGHATLYWYQQILGQGPKLLIQFQNNGVVDDSQLPKDRFSAERLKGVDSTLKIQPAKLEDSAVYLCASSLTTGAGNTIYFGEGSWLTVV.

A few counts support this clonotype. V is TRBV20-1 and J is TRBJ1-1; the D is unclear. The CDR3 totals 13 residues. From germline, CDR1 is DFQATT and CDR2 SNEGSKA (reference sequence). V was shortened by 0 bases and J by 1 base, with 6 bases between the two germline ends. In DNA form, the CDR3 reads TGCAGTGCTAGAGATACGAGGAACACTGAAGCTTTCTTT. As protein: CSARDTRNTEAFF.

This clonotype has more than one count but fewer than ten. The chain couples TRBV7-6 to TRBJ2-5, with D uncertain. V was shortened by 4 bases and J by 2 bases, with 14 bases between the two germline ends. Germline V gene sequence: CDR1 SGHVS, CDR2 FNYEAQ. The CDR3 totals 15 residues. Here the CDR3 DNA reads TGTGCCAGCAGCTACTTTTCATCCTCTCAAGAGACCCAGTACTTC. Protein sequence: CASSYFSSSQETQYF.

This clonotype was found a few times. The J gene is TRBJ1-2, the V gene TRBV6-6; possible D gene TRBD1, 5 bases. V was cut by 6 bases and J by 1 base, with 6 bases left in between. The germline CDR1 and CDR2 sequences are MNHNY and SVGAGI (reference sequence). CDR3 length: 12 amino acids. In DNA form, the CDR3 reads TGTGCCAGCAGGGGGGATAACTATGGCTACACCTTC. It specifies CASRGDNYGYTF.

This clonotype turned up a few times. The rearrangement links TRBV7-6 to TRBJ1-3; D is unclear. The length of the CDR3 is 15 residues. Germline V lookup: CDR1 SGHVS, CDR2 FNYEAQ. Trimming took off 5 bases at V and 0 bases at J, with 11 bases between the two ends. This CDR3 is CASSVASFSGNTIYF. DNA of the CDR3: TGTGCCAGCAGCGTGGCCAGTTTCTCTGGAAACACCATATATTTT.

The V and J genes are TRBV12-3 or TRBV12-4 and TRBJ2-1, with 9 bases aligning to TRBD2. This CDR3 spans 16 amino acids. V lost 3 bases to trimming and J lost 1 base; unmatched junction nucleotides: 4. The chain's CDR3 is CASSFGGGASYNEQFF. CDR3 coding DNA: TGTGCCAGCAGTTTCGGCGGGGGGGCATCCTACAATGAGCAGTTCTTC.

This clonotype was counted only a few times. The chain links TRBV5-6 to TRBJ2-7; tentatively, D is TRBD2 (6 bases). The CDR3 covers 18 residues. V dropped 3 bases and J dropped 2 bases, with 24 bases sitting between them. The germline V gene has CDR1 SGHDT and CDR2 YYEEEE. For the CDR3, the DNA is TGTGCCAGCAGCTCTGGGTGGAGGGCTCGAGTAGAAACCTACGAGCAGTACGTC. It translates to CASSSGWRARVETYEQYV.

This clonotype was recorded a few times. The genes are TRBV20-1 and TRBJ1-6, with D hard to call. Germline-derived CDR1 and CDR2 are DFQATT and SNEGSKA (reference sequence). There are 18 residues in the CDR3. V was clipped by 4 bases and J by 0 bases, with 19 bases between them. CDR3 loop: CSATPPGPASSYNSPLHF. The CDR3 DNA is TGCAGTGCTACCCCGCCAGGACCGGCCTCCTCCTATAATTCACCCCTCCACTTT.

This clonotype was observed at least ten times. The rearrangement uses TRBV10-3 and TRBJ1-3, with TRBD1 as a possible D gene (6 bases). The length of the CDR3 is 16 residues. Trimming pared 4 bases from V and 0 bases from J, leaving 13 bases between. CDR1 ENHRY and CDR2 SYGVKD come from the germline V gene. The CDR3 DNA is TGTGCCATCAGTGGCCAACAGGGTAGCTCTGGAAACACCATATATTTT. Translated: CAISGQQGSSGNTIYF.

The V gene is TRBV5-1, the J gene TRBJ1-3; tentatively, D is TRBD1 (5 bases). Germline values: CDR1 SGHRS, CDR2 YFSETQ. The CDR3 totals 16 residues. V gave up 4 bases and J gave up 4 bases, with 18 bases separating them. CDR3 residues: CASSPRDGRSGNTIYF. The CDR3 bases are TGCGCCAGCAGCCCCCGGGACGGCCGGTCGGGAAACACCATATATTTT.

J is TRBJ2-5 and V is TRBV28, with 7 bases lining up with TRBD2. V was pared by 7 bases and J by 5 bases, with 13 bases of the junction left unmatched. Germline loops: CDR1 MDHEN, CDR2 SYDVKM. The CDR3 spans 15 residues. CDR3 DNA sequence: TGTGCCAGCACCAGGATTGGTCGGGGGGATGAGACCCAGTACTTC. Its protein is CASTRIGRGDETQYF. Using reference TRBV28 and TRBJ2-5 for the parts outside the CDR3, the full variable domain is DVKVTQSSRYLVKRTGEKVFLECVQDMDHENMFWYRQDPGLGLRLIYFSYDVKMKEKGDIPEGYSVSREKKERFSLILESASTNQTSMYLCASTRIGRGDETQYFGPGTRLLVL.

This clonotype was seen only a few times. The chain is built from TRBV5-1 and TRBJ1-2; a weak D match, TRBD1 (6 bases). Germline V gives CDR1 SGHRS, CDR2 YFSETQ. The CDR3 runs to 15 residues. With 3 bases removed from V and 0 bases from J, the gap between germline ends came to 12 bases. This CDR3 reads CASSYWTAPNYGYTF. CDR3 DNA: TGCGCCAGCAGCTACTGGACAGCTCCTAACTATGGCTACACCTTC.

In its sample, this clonotype was seen a few times. CDR3 amino acids: CASSLNRVGEQYF. For the CDR3, the DNA is TGTGCCAGCAGCTTAAACAGGGTCGGCGAGCAGTACTTC. The gene calls are TRBV11-2 and TRBJ2-7; tentative D call: TRBD1 (6 bases). Trimming removed 2 bases at V and 6 bases at J, with 11 bases between. This CDR3 region has 13 residues. Germline V gene sequence: CDR1 SGHAT, CDR2 FQNNGV.

The J gene is TRBJ1-2, the V gene TRBV29-1; TRBD1 aligns across 10 bases. CDR3 size: 15 residues. Germline trimming cut 5 bases from V and 3 bases from J; bases unmatched to any gene: 9. Per germline, CDR1 SQVTM and CDR2 ANQGSEA. The CDR3 DNA sequence: TGCAGCGTTACTAACTCCGGGACAGGGGACTATGGCTACACCTTC. Amino acid sequence: CSVTNSGTGDYGYTF.

This clonotype was picked up a small number of times. This sequence joins TRBV12-3 or TRBV12-4 and TRBJ2-1; 11 bases map to TRBD2. The V segment lost 1 base and the J segment 5 bases; nucleotides outside the gene matches: 10. This CDR3 is built from 18 residues. The CDR3 DNA is TGTGCCAGCAGTTTAGTCGGCCCTAGCGGGGGGTTCCACAATGAGCAGTTCTTC. Protein: CASSLVGPSGGFHNEQFF.

This clonotype appeared many times. The chain is built from TRBV7-2 and TRBJ1-2; D gene ambiguous. The V and J ends lost 11 bases and 0 bases respectively, with 22 bases between them. Per germline, CDR1 SGHTA and CDR2 FQGNSA. This CDR3 contains 16 residues. In nucleotides, the CDR3 is TGTGCCTCGACTCTGGGGAGGCTCTTAGCTAACTATGGCTACACCTTC. As protein: CASTLGRLLANYGYTF.

This chain uses TRBV20-1 with TRBJ1-2; TRBD1 matches at 7 bases. After removal of 1 base from V and 4 bases from J, the junction contained 3 bases not matched to a gene. CDR3 length equals 13 residues. Germline values: CDR1 DFQATT, CDR2 SNEGSKA (reference sequence). CDR3 region: CSARGGQSYGYTF. CDR3 coding DNA: TGCAGTGCTAGAGGGGGACAGTCCTATGGCTACACCTTC.

This clonotype turned up a few times. The chain recombines TRBV5-5 with TRBJ2-3; D perhaps matches TRBD2 (5 bases). The CDR3 runs 18 residues. In germline, CDR1 is SGHKS, CDR2 YYEKEE (reference sequence). Trimming removed 4 bases from V and 0 bases from J, with 21 bases in between. DNA for the CDR3: TGTGCCAGCAGCCCCAACGCGGGTACACCGCTCAGCACAGATACGCAGTATTTT. This codes for CASSPNAGTPLSTDTQYF.

The V gene is TRBV5-1, the J gene TRBJ1-1; perhaps TRBD1 as D (5 bases). V lost 5 bases and J lost 0, with 11 bases in between. Germline V lookup: CDR1 SGHRS, CDR2 YFSETQ. The CDR3 spans 14 residues. The CDR3 reads CASSWGDLNTEAFF. The CDR3 DNA reads as TGCGCCAGCAGTTGGGGGGACTTGAACACTGAAGCTTTCTTT.

The chain joins TRBV3-1 to TRBJ2-7; D gene ambiguous. CDR3 size: 13 residues. With 1 base removed from V and 0 bases from J, the gap between germline ends came to 4 bases. Germline CDR1 is LGHDT and CDR2 is YNNKEL (reference sequence). The CDR3 sequence: CASSQVSSYEQYV. CDR3 in DNA: TGTGCCAGCAGCCAAGTTTCCTCCTACGAGCAGTACGTC.